The 7 T cell receptor beta chains presented below share a single source sample, sequenced in a study of CD8 T cells in ankylosing spondylitis. TCRdb independently ran MiXCR on the 5' RACE reads; one entry per CDR3 protein. The sample lists 120,000 or so distinct CDR3 sequences; about an eighth were seen once. The sample was blood, either unsorted or a sorted T cell fraction (not recorded which). The origin of the receptors is a female donor with ankylosing spondylitis or in good health (not recorded which).

Only a few counts were recorded for this clonotype. The chain has TRBV19 and TRBJ1-4; D gene ambiguous. Germline V CDR1 and CDR2: LNHDA, SQIVND (reference sequence). Trimming removed 3 bases at V and 4 bases at J, with 15 bases between. CDR3 length: 16 residues. DNA for the CDR3: TGTGCCAGTAGTATCGATCGCATGGTGGTTAATGAAAAACTGTTTTTT. Amino acids: CASSIDRMVVNEKLFF. The complete variable domain, with remaining parts taken from reference TRBV19 and TRBJ1-4, reads DGGITQSPKYLFRKEGQNVTLSCEQNLNHDAMYWYRQDPGQGLRLIYYSQIVNDFQKGDIAEGYSVSREKKESFPLTVTSAQKNPTAFYLCASSIDRMVVNEKLFFGSGTQLSVL.

There are many counts of this clonotype. This rearrangement joins TRBV5-1 to TRBJ2-5; D gene uncertain. Per germline, CDR1 SGHRS and CDR2 YFSETQ. The CDR3 covers 15 residues. Trimming cost V 0 bases and J 4 bases, with 13 bases left between them. This chain's CDR3 is CASSLAGNEGETQYF. The CDR3 coding sequence is TGCGCCAGCAGCTTGGCCGGCAATGAAGGAGAGACCCAGTACTTC.

The chain recombines TRBV20-1 with TRBJ2-7; TRBD2 matches at 12 bases. The CDR3 is 13 amino acids. CDR1 is DFQATT, CDR2 SNEGSKA, per germline (reference sequence). After removal of 6 bases from V and 5 bases from J, the junction contained 5 bases not matched to a gene. CDR3 protein: CSALLAGGDEQYF. The CDR3 DNA reads TGCAGTGCGCTCCTAGCGGGGGGGGACGAGCAGTACTTC.

This clonotype was observed many times. The rearrangement joins TRBV6-5 to TRBJ2-5, with D uncertain. The CDR3 runs to 11 residues. CDR1 and CDR2 (germline): MNHEY, SVGAGI. V lost 6 bases to trimming and J lost 7 bases, with 9 bases between them. DNA of the CDR3: TGTGCCAGCAGGGATCTTGGGACCCAGTACTTC. It specifies CASRDLGTQYF.

This clonotype has ten or more counts. This chain connects TRBV10-3 to TRBJ2-3; 8 nucleotides match TRBD2. Per germline, CDR1 ENHRY and CDR2 SYGVKD. This CDR3 contains 17 residues. V was pared by 4 bases and J by 3 bases, with 12 bases of the junction left unmatched. The CDR3 nucleotides are TGTGCCATCAGTGGGGGATCTGCGGGAGGCCCGACAGATACGCAGTATTTT. Encoded protein: CAISGGSAGGPTDTQYF.

This clonotype was detected a few times. V gene TRBV20-1 combines with J gene TRBJ2-2; TRBD1 aligns across 12 bases. Germline CDR1 and CDR2: DFQATT and SNEGSKA (reference sequence). The V segment lost 5 bases and the J segment 6 bases; nucleotides outside the gene matches: 4. The CDR3 runs to 14 residues. In nucleotides, the CDR3 is TGCAGTGCTCCGGGACAGGGGGCGCCCGGGGAGCTGTTTTTT. Its protein is CSAPGQGAPGELFF.

In this sample, this clonotype turned up a few times. The rearrangement joins TRBV7-9 to TRBJ1-4, with a tentative D call TRBD1 (5 bases). The germline CDR1 and CDR2 sequences are SEHNR and FQNEAQ (reference sequence). The CDR3 has 12 amino acids. Trimming took 8 bases from V and 6 from J, leaving 10 bases between them. CDR3 sequence: CASRRGDEKLFF. The DNA of the CDR3 is TGTGCCAGCCGGAGGGGAGATGAAAAACTGTTTTTT.